This T cell receptor beta chain emerged from a study of CD4 T cell repertoires in COVID-19. Libraries were prepared by immunoSEQ multiplex PCR; TCRdb keeps only in-frame clonotypes and omits some of them. The data contain 20,000 to 25,000 clones, roughly 87% of them singletons. These memory T cells were uncultured and sequenced directly after ex vivo isolation. CDR1 and CDR2 from the germline V gene are SGHRS and YFSETQ. The CDR3 is 12 amino acids. V was clipped by 3 bases and J by 5 bases, with 9 bases between them. The origin of this receptor is a human donor who had COVID-19. The chain uses TRBV5-1 and TRBJ2-7, with D possibly matching TRBD1 (6 bases). Sequencing used central memory CD4+ T cells from blood, obtained before the COVID-19 pandemic. CDR3 bases: TGCGCCAGCAGCTCGACAGGAGACGAGCAGTACTTC. The encoded protein is CASSSTGDEQYF.